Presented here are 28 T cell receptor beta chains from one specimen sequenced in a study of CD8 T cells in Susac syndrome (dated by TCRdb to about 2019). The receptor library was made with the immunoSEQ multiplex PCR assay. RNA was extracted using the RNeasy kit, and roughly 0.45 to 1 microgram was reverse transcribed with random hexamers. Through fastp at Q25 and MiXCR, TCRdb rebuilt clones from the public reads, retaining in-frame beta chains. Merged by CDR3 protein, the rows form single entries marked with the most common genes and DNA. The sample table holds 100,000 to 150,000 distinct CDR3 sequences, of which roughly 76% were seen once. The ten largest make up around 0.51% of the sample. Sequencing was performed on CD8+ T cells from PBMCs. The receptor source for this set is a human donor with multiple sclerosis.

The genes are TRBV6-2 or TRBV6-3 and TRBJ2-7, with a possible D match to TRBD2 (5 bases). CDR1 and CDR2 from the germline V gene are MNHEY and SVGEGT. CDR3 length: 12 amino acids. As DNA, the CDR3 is TGTGCCAGCAGGGTGGGAGATGGCGAGCAGTGCGTC. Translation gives CASRVGDGEQCV.

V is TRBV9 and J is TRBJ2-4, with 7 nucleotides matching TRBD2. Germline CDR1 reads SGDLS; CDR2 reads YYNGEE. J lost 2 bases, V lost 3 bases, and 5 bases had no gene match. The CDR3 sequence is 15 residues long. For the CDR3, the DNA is TGTGCCAGCAGCGGGGCGGGAGCGTCCAAAAACATTCAGTACTTC. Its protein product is CASSGAGASKNIQYF.

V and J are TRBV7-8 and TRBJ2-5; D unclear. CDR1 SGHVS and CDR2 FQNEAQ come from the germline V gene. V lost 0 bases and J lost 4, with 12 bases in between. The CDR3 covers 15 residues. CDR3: CASSLATFLGETQYF. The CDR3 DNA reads TGTGCCAGCAGCTTAGCTACGTTCTTAGGAGAGACCCAGTACTTC.

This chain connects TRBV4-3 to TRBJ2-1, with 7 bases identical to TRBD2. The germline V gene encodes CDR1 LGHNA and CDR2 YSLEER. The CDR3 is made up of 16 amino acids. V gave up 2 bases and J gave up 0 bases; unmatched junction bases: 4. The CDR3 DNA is TGCGCCAGCAGCCAATATTCGGGGGGCTCCTACAATGAGCAGTTCTTC. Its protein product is CASSQYSGGSYNEQFF.

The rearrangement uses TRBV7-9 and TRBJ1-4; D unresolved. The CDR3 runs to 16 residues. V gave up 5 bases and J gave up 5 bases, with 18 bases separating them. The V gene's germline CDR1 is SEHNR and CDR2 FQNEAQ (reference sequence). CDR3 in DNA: TGTGCCAGCAGCCAAAAGGGAAGAGGAGGGAATGAAAAACTGTTTTTT. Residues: CASSQKGRGGNEKLFF.

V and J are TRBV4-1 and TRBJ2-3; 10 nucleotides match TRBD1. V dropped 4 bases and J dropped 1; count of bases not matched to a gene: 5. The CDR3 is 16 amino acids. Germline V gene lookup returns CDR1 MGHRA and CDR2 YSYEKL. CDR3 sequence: CASSLRDRGGTDTQYF. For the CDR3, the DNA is TGCGCCAGCAGCCTCCGGGACAGGGGAGGCACAGATACGCAGTATTTT.

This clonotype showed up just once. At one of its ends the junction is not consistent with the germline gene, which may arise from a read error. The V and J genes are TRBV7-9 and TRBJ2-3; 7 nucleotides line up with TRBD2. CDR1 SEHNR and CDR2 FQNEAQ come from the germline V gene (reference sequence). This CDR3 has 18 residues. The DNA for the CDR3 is TGTACCAGCAGCGCGGAGTATTCTGCGGGGGTACGCGTAGATACGCAGTATTTT. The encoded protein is CTSSAEYSAGVRVDTQYF.

The CDR3 spells CASSVGGGRTETQYF. CDR3 nucleotides: TGTGCCAGCAGCGTAGGGGGAGGGCGTACGGAGACCCAGTACTTC. J is TRBJ2-5 and V is TRBV11-2; the D gene is possibly TRBD2 (7 bases). V lost 5 bases to trimming and J lost 5 bases, with 18 bases between them. Germline V gene data show CDR1 as SGHAT and CDR2 as FQNNGV. The CDR3 runs to 15 residues.

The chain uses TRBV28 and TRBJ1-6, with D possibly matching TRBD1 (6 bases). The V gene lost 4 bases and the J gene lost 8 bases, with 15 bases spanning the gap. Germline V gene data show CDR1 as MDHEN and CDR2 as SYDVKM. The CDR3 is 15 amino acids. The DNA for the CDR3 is TGTGCCAGCAGTTGGGTGCAGGGGACGGATTCACCCCTCCACTTT. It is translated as CASSWVQGTDSPLHF.

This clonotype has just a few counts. The CDR3 region has the DNA TGTGCCAGCAGCCCCGGGACGACAGGGAATACCTACGAGCAGTACTTC. Protein sequence: CASSPGTTGNTYEQYF. The chain has TRBV7-9 and TRBJ2-7; 7 bases are shared with TRBD1. The CDR3 sequence is 16 residues long. Germline V lookup: CDR1 SEHNR, CDR2 FQNEAQ (reference sequence). Unmatched junction bases numbered 12, after V lost 5 bases and J lost 2 bases. The complete variable domain, with remaining parts taken from reference TRBV7-9 and TRBJ2-7, reads DTGVSQNPRHKITKRGQNVTFRCDPISEHNRLYWYRQTLGQGPEFLTYFQNEAQLEKSRLLSDRFSAERPKGSFSTLEIQRTEQGDSAMYLCASSPGTTGNTYEQYFGPGTRLTVT.

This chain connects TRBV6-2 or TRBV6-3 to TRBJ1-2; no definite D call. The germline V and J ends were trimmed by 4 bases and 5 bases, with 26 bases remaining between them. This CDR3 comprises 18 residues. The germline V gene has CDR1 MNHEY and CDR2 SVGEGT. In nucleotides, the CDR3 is TGTGCCAGCAGTTTCCCACCTGAGACAAGAACGAGAGAGTATGGCTACACCTTC. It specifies CASSFPPETRTREYGYTF.

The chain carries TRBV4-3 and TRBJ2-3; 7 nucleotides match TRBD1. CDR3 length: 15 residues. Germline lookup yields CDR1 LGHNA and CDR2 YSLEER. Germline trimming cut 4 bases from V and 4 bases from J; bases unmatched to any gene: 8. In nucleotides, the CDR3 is TGCGCCAGCAGCCCACTGACAGGGCTATCAGATACGCAGTATTTT. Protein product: CASSPLTGLSDTQYF.

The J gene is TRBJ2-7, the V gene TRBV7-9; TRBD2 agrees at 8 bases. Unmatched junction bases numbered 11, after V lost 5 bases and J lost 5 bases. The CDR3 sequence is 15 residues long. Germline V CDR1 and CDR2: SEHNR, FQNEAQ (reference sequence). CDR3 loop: CASSPRGGARNEQYV. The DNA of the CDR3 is TGTGCCAGCAGCCCCCGGGGGGGCGCGAGGAACGAGCAGTACGTC.

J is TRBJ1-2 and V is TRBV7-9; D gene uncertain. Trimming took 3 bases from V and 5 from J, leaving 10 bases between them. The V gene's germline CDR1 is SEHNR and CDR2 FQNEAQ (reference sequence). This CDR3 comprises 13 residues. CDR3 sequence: CASSFGEAYGYTF. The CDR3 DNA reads TGTGCCAGCAGCTTTGGAGAAGCATATGGCTACACCTTC.

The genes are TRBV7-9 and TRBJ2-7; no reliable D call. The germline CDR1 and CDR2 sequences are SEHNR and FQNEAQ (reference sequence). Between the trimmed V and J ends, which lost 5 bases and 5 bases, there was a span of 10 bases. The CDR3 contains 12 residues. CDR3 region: CASSPRTDEQYF. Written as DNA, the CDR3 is TGTGCCAGCAGCCCTAGGACCGACGAGCAGTACTTC.

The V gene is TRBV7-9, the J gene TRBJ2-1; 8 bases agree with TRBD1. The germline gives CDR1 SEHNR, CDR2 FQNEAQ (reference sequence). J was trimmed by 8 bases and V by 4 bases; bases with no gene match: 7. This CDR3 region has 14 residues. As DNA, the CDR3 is TGTGCCAGCAGCTGGGAGGACAGGGCGGATGAGCAGTTCTTC. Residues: CASSWEDRADEQFF.

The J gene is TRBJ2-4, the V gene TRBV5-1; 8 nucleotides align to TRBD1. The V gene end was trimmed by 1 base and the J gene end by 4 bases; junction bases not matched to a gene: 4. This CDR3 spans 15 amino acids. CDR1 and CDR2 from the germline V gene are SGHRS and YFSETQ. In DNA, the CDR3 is TGCGCCAGCAGCTTGTCTGGGACAGGAAAAAACATTCAGTACTTC. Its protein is CASSLSGTGKNIQYF.

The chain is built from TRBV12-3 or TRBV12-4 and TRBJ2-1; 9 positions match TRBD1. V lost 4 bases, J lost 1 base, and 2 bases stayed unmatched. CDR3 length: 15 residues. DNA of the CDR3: TGTGCCAGCAGTTCCGACAGGGGGTCCTACAATGAGCAGTTCTTC. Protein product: CASSSDRGSYNEQFF.

CDR3 sequence (DNA): TGTGCCAGCAGTCGGGACAGGGGGTTTCCTGAAGCTTTCTTT. This gives the protein CASSRDRGFPEAFF. The chain joins TRBV28 to TRBJ1-1; 11 nucleotides align to TRBD1. Germline V gene sequence: CDR1 MDHEN, CDR2 SYDVKM. V lost 5 bases to trimming and J lost 6 bases; unmatched junction nucleotides: 5. CDR3 size: 14 residues.

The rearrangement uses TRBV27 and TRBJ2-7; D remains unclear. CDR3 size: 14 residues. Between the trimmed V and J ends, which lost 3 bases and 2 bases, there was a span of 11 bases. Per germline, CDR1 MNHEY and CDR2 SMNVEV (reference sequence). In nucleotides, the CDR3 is TGTGCCAGCAGTTTGGGTCGGGTACCCTACGAGCAGTACTTC. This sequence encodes CASSLGRVPYEQYF.

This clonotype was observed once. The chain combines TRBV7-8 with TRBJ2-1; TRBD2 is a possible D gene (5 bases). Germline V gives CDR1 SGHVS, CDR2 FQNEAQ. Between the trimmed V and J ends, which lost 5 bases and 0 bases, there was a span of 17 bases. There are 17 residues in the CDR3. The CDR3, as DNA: TGTGCCAGCAGCCCCACTAGAGCGTTGAGCTCCTACAATGAGCAGTTCTTC. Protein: CASSPTRALSSYNEQFF.

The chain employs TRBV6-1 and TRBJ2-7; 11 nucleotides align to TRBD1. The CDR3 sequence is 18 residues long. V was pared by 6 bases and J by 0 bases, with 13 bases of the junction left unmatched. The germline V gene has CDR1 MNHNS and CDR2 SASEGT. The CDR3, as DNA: TGTGCCAGCAGGAAGCGCACGGCGGACAGGGGGCCCTCCTACGAGCAGTACTTC. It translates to CASRKRTADRGPSYEQYF.

This CDR3 is CASNMEDGFSGANVLTF. CDR3 DNA sequence: TGTGCCAGCAACATGGAGGACGGATTCTCTGGGGCCAACGTCCTGACTTTC. This sequence joins TRBV7-9 and TRBJ2-6, with a weak D call TRBD2 (5 bases). V was cut by 7 bases and J by 0 bases, with 16 bases left in between. CDR1 is SEHNR and CDR2 is FQNEAQ in the germline V gene (reference sequence). The CDR3 totals 17 residues.

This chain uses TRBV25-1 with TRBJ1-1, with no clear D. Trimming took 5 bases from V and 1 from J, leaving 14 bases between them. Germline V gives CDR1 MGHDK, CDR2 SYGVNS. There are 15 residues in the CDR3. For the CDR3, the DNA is TGTGCCAGCAGTCCCAGCAGTGCAGGGAACACTGAAGCTTTCTTT. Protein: CASSPSSAGNTEAFF.

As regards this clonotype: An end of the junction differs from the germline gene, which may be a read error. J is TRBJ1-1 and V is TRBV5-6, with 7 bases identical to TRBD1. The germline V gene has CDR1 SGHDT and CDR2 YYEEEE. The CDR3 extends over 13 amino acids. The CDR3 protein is CVSSNQNRGEAFF. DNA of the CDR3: TGTGTCAGCAGCAATCAAAACAGGGGTGAAGCTTTCTTT.

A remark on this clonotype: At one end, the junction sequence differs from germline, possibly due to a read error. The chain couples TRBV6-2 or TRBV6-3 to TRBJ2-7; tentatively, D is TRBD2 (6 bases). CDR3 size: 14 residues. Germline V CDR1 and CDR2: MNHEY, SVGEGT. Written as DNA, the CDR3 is TGTGCCAGCAGTCACTCGGAGGGACCCAGCGAGCAGTACTTC. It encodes CASSHSEGPSEQYF.

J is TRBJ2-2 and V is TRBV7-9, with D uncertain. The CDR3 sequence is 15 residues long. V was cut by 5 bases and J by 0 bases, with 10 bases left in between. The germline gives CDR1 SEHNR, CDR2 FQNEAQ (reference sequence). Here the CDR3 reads CASSLTEPNTGELFF. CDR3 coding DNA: TGTGCCAGCAGCCTCACAGAACCGAACACCGGGGAGCTGTTTTTT.

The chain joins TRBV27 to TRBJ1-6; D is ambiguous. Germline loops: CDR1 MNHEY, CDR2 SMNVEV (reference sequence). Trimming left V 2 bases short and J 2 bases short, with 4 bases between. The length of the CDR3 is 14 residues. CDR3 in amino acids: CASSLRAYNSPLHF. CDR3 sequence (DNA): TGTGCCAGCAGTTTACGGGCCTATAATTCACCCCTCCACTTT.